This is a list of T cell receptor beta chains from one sample in a study of cytomegalovirus exposure and HLA in healthy donors. Method: immunoSEQ multiplex PCR; TCRdb's copy keeps in-frame clones and lacks some. The table has 150,000 to 200,000 clones, around 75% seen once. Sequencing was performed on PBMCs. The receptors originated from a man in his late teens or twenties in good health and CMV-seropositive. Both conserved end residues are part of each CDR3. A D gene is named only where the DNA matches it firmly. Some rows mark clone size as missing; the rest say once, few, many or name a class of expanded clone.

D gene: -; clone size: -; V gene: TRBV19; J gene: TRBJ1-1; CDR3 length: 14; CDR3 DNA: TGTGCCAGTAGTATTAAGGGGTTGAACACTGAAGCTTTCTTT; CDR3 protein: CASSIKGLNTEAFF
D gene: TRBD2; clone size: -; V gene: TRBV15; J gene: TRBJ2-5; CDR3 length: 16; CDR3 DNA: TGTGCCACCAGCCCCCGGCGACTAGCGGGAGGGGAGACCCAGTACTTC; CDR3 protein: CATSPRRLAGGETQYF
D gene: -; clone size: -; V gene: TRBV4-2; J gene: TRBJ2-3; CDR3 length: 14; CDR3 DNA: TGTGCCAGCAGCGTCGGCCAGGGCACAGATACGCAGTATTTT; CDR3 protein: CASSVGQGTDTQYF
D gene: TRBD2; clone size: -; V gene: TRBV7-9; J gene: TRBJ2-5; CDR3 length: 16; CDR3 DNA: TGTGCCAGCAGCTCCCATAGCGGGATCCTCCAAGAGACCCAGTACTTC; CDR3 protein: CASSSHSGILQETQYF
D gene: -; clone size: -; V gene: TRBV28; J gene: TRBJ2-7; CDR3 length: 12; CDR3 DNA: TGTGCCAGCCGGGACTCCCCCTACGAGCAGTACTTC; CDR3 protein: CASRDSPYEQYF
D gene: TRBD1; clone size: -; V gene: TRBV19; J gene: TRBJ1-4; CDR3 length: 14; CDR3 DNA: TGTGCCGTATGGTCAGGGACAGGGGCTGAAAAACTGTTTTTT; CDR3 protein: CAVWSGTGAEKLFF
D gene: -; clone size: -; V gene: TRBV11-2; J gene: TRBJ1-1; CDR3 length: 14; CDR3 DNA: TGTGCCAGCAGCTTAGTCGGTAGGAACACTGAAGCTTTCTTT; CDR3 protein: CASSLVGRNTEAFF
D gene: TRBD1; clone size: -; V gene: TRBV11-1; J gene: TRBJ1-2; CDR3 length: 16; CDR3 DNA: TGTGCCAGCAGCCCTTTAGGGACAGCTCAACTCACGGGCTACACCTTC; CDR3 protein: CASSPLGTAQLTGYTF
D gene: -; clone size: -; V gene: TRBV7-2; J gene: TRBJ2-7; CDR3 length: 14; CDR3 DNA: TGTGCCAGCAGCCAAAAAATCAGGGCCTACGAGCAGTACTTC; CDR3 protein: CASSQKIRAYEQYF
D gene: -; clone size: few; V gene: TRBV14; J gene: TRBJ1-3; CDR3 length: 14; CDR3 DNA: TGTGCCAGCAGCCAAGAACAAAGTCTGTCGACCATATATTTT; CDR3 protein: CASSQEQSLSTIYF
D gene: TRBD1; clone size: -; V gene: TRBV19; J gene: TRBJ1-1; CDR3 length: 16; CDR3 DNA: TGTGCCAGTAGCCTATCTCTAGACAGGGCCAACACTGAAGCTTTCTTT; CDR3 protein: CASSLSLDRANTEAFF
D gene: -; clone size: -; V gene: TRBV2; J gene: TRBJ1-6; CDR3 length: 16; CDR3 DNA: TGTGCCAGCAGTGACTTGGGACATGAGTATAATTCACCCCTCCACTTT; CDR3 protein: CASSDLGHEYNSPLHF
D gene: TRBD1; clone size: -; V gene: TRBV7-2; J gene: TRBJ1-2; CDR3 length: 16; CDR3 DNA: TGTGCCAGCAGCTTAAACGGACAGGGGGCAATCTATGGCTACACCTTC; CDR3 protein: CASSLNGQGAIYGYTF
D gene: -; clone size: -; V gene: TRBV19; J gene: TRBJ2-3; CDR3 length: 14; CDR3 DNA: TGTGCCAGTAGTATAGAGCGAAGCACAGATACGCAGTATTTT; CDR3 protein: CASSIERSTDTQYF
D gene: TRBD2; clone size: -; V gene: TRBV27; J gene: TRBJ2-7; CDR3 length: 19; CDR3 DNA: TGTGCCAGCAGTTTACCGGGACTAGCGGGAGAGATTTCCTCCTACGAGCAGTACTTC; CDR3 protein: CASSLPGLAGEISSYEQYF
D gene: -; clone size: -; V gene: TRBV7-8; J gene: TRBJ1-1; CDR3 length: 15; CDR3 DNA: TGTGCCAGCAGCCCAGGACAGTCCACGTTTGGAGAAGCTTTCTTT; CDR3 protein: CASSPGQSTFGEAFF
D gene: TRBD2; clone size: -; V gene: TRBV28; J gene: TRBJ2-3; CDR3 length: 17; CDR3 DNA: TGTGCCAGCAGTCCAATGGGACTAGCGGGAGTCGCAGATACGCAGTATTTT; CDR3 protein: CASSPMGLAGVADTQYF
D gene: -; clone size: -; V gene: TRBV4-1; J gene: TRBJ1-1; CDR3 length: 17; CDR3 DNA: TGCGCCAGCAGCCAAGGACCCGAGGGCCAGGCGAACACTGAAGCTTTCTTT; CDR3 protein: CASSQGPEGQANTEAFF
D gene: TRBD1; clone size: once; V gene: TRBV10-2; J gene: TRBJ2-7; CDR3 length: 11; CDR3 DNA: TGCGCCAGCTGGACAGGGAGCGAGCAGTACTTC; CDR3 protein: CASWTGSEQYF
D gene: TRBD1; clone size: -; V gene: TRBV6-5; J gene: TRBJ2-7; CDR3 length: 15; CDR3 DNA: TGTGCCAGCGGATTAAGTCCAGGGGGCGGTTACGAGCAGTACTTC; CDR3 protein: CASGLSPGGGYEQYF
D gene: -; clone size: -; V gene: TRBV7-2; J gene: TRBJ1-4; CDR3 length: 13; CDR3 DNA: TGTGCCAGCAGCCCCCGGACTAATGAAAAACTGTTTTTT; CDR3 protein: CASSPRTNEKLFF
D gene: -; clone size: -; V gene: TRBV21-1; J gene: TRBJ2-1; CDR3 length: 15; CDR3 DNA: TGTGCCAGCAACCCTCTTACCGGGAGTAGTAATGAGCAGTTCTTC; CDR3 protein: CASNPLTGSSNEQFF
D gene: -; clone size: -; V gene: TRBV30; J gene: TRBJ1-2; CDR3 length: 14; CDR3 DNA: TGTGCCTGGAGGTCGACAGGAACGGTTTATGGCTACACCTTC; CDR3 protein: CAWRSTGTVYGYTF
D gene: TRBD2; clone size: few; V gene: TRBV7-6; J gene: TRBJ2-1; CDR3 length: 17; CDR3 DNA: TGTGCCAGCAGCCTGAACTCCGGGACTAGGCCATACAATGAGCAGTTCTTC; CDR3 protein: CASSLNSGTRPYNEQFF
D gene: TRBD1; clone size: -; V gene: TRBV25-1; J gene: TRBJ2-7; CDR3 length: 15; CDR3 DNA: TGTGCCAGCAGTGAGGGGGACAGGGACTCCTACGAGCAGTACTTC; CDR3 protein: CASSEGDRDSYEQYF
D gene: TRBD1; clone size: -; V gene: TRBV7-9; J gene: TRBJ2-7; CDR3 length: 14; CDR3 DNA: TGTGCCAGCAGCTTAGGGGACAGGGGCTACGAGCAGTACTTC; CDR3 protein: CASSLGDRGYEQYF
D gene: -; clone size: -; V gene: TRBV7-2; J gene: TRBJ2-5; CDR3 length: 14; CDR3 DNA: TGTGCCAGCAGCTTAGCGGGCCTGCAAGAGACCCAGTACTTC; CDR3 protein: CASSLAGLQETQYF
D gene: TRBD2; clone size: -; V gene: TRBV7-7; J gene: TRBJ2-1; CDR3 length: 14; CDR3 DNA: TGTGCTAGCAGCTTAGCGGGAGGCGTGGGTGGGCAGTTCTTC; CDR3 protein: CASSLAGGVGGQFF
D gene: -; clone size: -; V gene: TRBV9; J gene: TRBJ2-1; CDR3 length: 15; CDR3 DNA: TGTGCCAGCAGCGTAGGGAGGTTACAGACGAATGAGCAGTTCTTC; CDR3 protein: CASSVGRLQTNEQFF
D gene: -; clone size: -; V gene: TRBV18; J gene: TRBJ2-7; CDR3 length: 18; CDR3 DNA: TGTGCCAGCTCACCACCGGAGGTAGCTAGCCGATCTATAATGCAGCAGTACTTC; CDR3 protein: CASSPPEVASRSIMQQYF
D gene: TRBD2; clone size: -; V gene: TRBV10-1; J gene: TRBJ2-4; CDR3 length: 20; CDR3 DNA: TGCGCCAGCAGGGACCACCCTGGACTAGCGGGAGGGCCCACCAAAAACATTCAGTACTTC; CDR3 protein: CASRDHPGLAGGPTKNIQYF
D gene: TRBD1; clone size: few; V gene: TRBV7-9; J gene: TRBJ2-7; CDR3 length: 15; CDR3 DNA: TGTGCCAGCAGCTTTGTAAGCGACAGGGGCTACGAGCAGTACTTC; CDR3 protein: CASSFVSDRGYEQYF
D gene: -; clone size: -; V gene: TRBV28; J gene: TRBJ1-2; CDR3 length: 15; CDR3 DNA: TGTGCCAGCAGTTTAGTCGGCAGTAGCTATGGGGGCTACACCTTC; CDR3 protein: CASSLVGSSYGGYTF
D gene: -; clone size: -; V gene: TRBV4-2; J gene: TRBJ2-5; CDR3 length: 13; CDR3 DNA: TGTGCCAGCAGCGAAGGTCCTCAAGAGACCCAGTACTTC; CDR3 protein: CASSEGPQETQYF
D gene: -; clone size: -; V gene: TRBV27; J gene: TRBJ2-7; CDR3 length: 12; CDR3 DNA: TGTGCCAGCAGCCGGGGCTCCTACGAGCAGTACTTC; CDR3 protein: CASSRGSYEQYF
D gene: -; clone size: -; V gene: TRBV28; J gene: TRBJ2-1; CDR3 length: 15; CDR3 DNA: TGTGCCAGCAGGCCGACCCTAGACTCCTACAATGAGCAGTTCTTC; CDR3 protein: CASRPTLDSYNEQFF
D gene: TRBD1; clone size: -; V gene: TRBV7-3; J gene: TRBJ1-3; CDR3 length: 15; CDR3 DNA: TGTGCCAGCAGCTTAACGGGACAGGGTTCGAGCACCATATATTTT; CDR3 protein: CASSLTGQGSSTIYF
D gene: TRBD1; clone size: -; V gene: TRBV4-2; J gene: TRBJ2-1; CDR3 length: 18; CDR3 DNA: TGTGCCAGCAGCCCCCGGGACAGGGGGCAACTAGTAGTGGATGAGCAGTTCTTC; CDR3 protein: CASSPRDRGQLVVDEQFF
D gene: -; clone size: -; V gene: TRBV30; J gene: TRBJ1-3; CDR3 length: 16; CDR3 DNA: TGTGCCTGGACTCGAGGCCGTCAAACGCCTGGAAACACCATATATTTT; CDR3 protein: CAWTRGRQTPGNTIYF
D gene: TRBD2; clone size: -; V gene: TRBV6-1; J gene: TRBJ2-5; CDR3 length: 15; CDR3 DNA: TGTGCCAGCACTGGACTAGCGGGAGGGGGTGAGACCCAGTACTTC; CDR3 protein: CASTGLAGGGETQYF
D gene: TRBD1; clone size: -; V gene: TRBV27; J gene: TRBJ2-7; CDR3 length: 12; CDR3 DNA: TGTGCCACCACGGACAGGCCGGGCGAGCAGTACTTC; CDR3 protein: CATTDRPGEQYF
D gene: -; clone size: -; V gene: TRBV30; J gene: TRBJ1-4; CDR3 length: 14; CDR3 DNA: TGTGCCTGGACCCCTACCGTGCAGGGGGAAAAACTGTTTTTT; CDR3 protein: CAWTPTVQGEKLFF
D gene: TRBD2; clone size: once; V gene: TRBV5-4; J gene: TRBJ2-1; CDR3 length: 16; CDR3 DNA: TGTGCCAGCAGCTTGGTACGAGCGGGAGGGCCTAGTGAGCAGTTCTTC; CDR3 protein: CASSLVRAGGPSEQFF
D gene: -; clone size: -; V gene: TRBV5-1; J gene: TRBJ1-5; CDR3 length: 14; CDR3 DNA: TGCGCCAGCAGCTTGGACACGAGCAATCAGCCCCAGCATTTT; CDR3 protein: CASSLDTSNQPQHF
D gene: TRBD1; clone size: once; V gene: TRBV7-2; J gene: TRBJ1-5; CDR3 length: 16; CDR3 DNA: TGTGCCAGCAGCCCTAGGACAGGAATCGGGAATCAGCCCCAGCATTTT; CDR3 protein: CASSPRTGIGNQPQHF
D gene: TRBD1; clone size: -; V gene: TRBV2; J gene: TRBJ2-7; CDR3 length: 14; CDR3 DNA: TGTGCCAGTAACATCGGGACAGGGCCGCGGGAGCAGTACTTC; CDR3 protein: CASNIGTGPREQYF
D gene: -; clone size: few; V gene: TRBV27; J gene: TRBJ2-7; CDR3 length: 14; CDR3 DNA: TGTGCCAGCAGTTTGGCGGGATCAGTAAGGGAGCAGTACTTC; CDR3 protein: CASSLAGSVREQYF
D gene: TRBD2; clone size: few; V gene: TRBV28; J gene: TRBJ2-7; CDR3 length: 16; CDR3 DNA: TGTGCCAGTCAGACCCTAGCGGGAGATAGTACCTACGAGCAGTACTTC; CDR3 protein: CASQTLAGDSTYEQYF